This T cell receptor (beta chain) was sequenced during a study of vaccination and CD4 T cells after COVID-19. Study context: Overlapping spike peptides of SARS-CoV-2, HCoV-NL63, HCoV-OC43 and HCoV-229E stimulated the cells. Findings and caveats of the study: Early post-infection timepoints were missing, and relatively few convalescent patients were studied. For SARS-CoV-2-reactive clonotypes, the median went from approximately 23 to 38, a nonsignificant increase.

Sequencing of the DNA from cultured CD4+ T cells was carried out with the Oncomine TCR Beta short-read assay. TCRdb re-called the PCR reads through MiXCR, storing one row per CDR3 protein. This table holds around 11,000 distinct CDR3 sequences, 29% found once. As regards this clonotype: Antigen unknown.

Documented treatment: roughly nine-day PBMC culture with coronavirus spike peptide pools or control peptides (ViraFEST assay). V was pared by 3 bases and J by 4 bases, with 16 bases between. Germline CDR1 is MNHEY and CDR2 is SVGAGI. CDR3 length: 16 residues. This sequence was found in a human donor with COVID-19. The specimen was cultured CD4+ T cells from blood. The chain has TRBV6-5 and TRBJ2-1; D call uncertain. Here the CDR3 DNA reads TGTGCCAGCAGTTATGACAACCGTCTGGGGTACAATGAGCAGTTCTTC. Encoded protein: CASSYDNRLGYNEQFF.